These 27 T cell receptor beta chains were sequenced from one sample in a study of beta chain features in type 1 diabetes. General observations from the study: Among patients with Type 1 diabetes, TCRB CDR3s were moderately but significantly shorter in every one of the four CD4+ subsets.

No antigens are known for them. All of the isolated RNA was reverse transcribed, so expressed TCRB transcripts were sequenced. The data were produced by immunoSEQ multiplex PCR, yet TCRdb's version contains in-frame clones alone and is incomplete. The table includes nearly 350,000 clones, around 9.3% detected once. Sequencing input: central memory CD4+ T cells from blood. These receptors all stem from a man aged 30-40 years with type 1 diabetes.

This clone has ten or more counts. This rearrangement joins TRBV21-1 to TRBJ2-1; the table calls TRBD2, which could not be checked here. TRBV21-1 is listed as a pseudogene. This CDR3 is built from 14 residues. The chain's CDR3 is CASSKVPGSNEQFF. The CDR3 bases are TGTGCCAGCAGCAAAGTACCGGGTTCAAATGAGCAGTTCTTC.

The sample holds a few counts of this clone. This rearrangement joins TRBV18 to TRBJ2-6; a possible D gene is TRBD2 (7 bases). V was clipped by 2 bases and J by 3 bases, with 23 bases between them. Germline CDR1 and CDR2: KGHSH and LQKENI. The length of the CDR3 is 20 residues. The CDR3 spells CASSPGSDPGAGVGANVLTF. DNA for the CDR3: TGTGCCAGCTCACCAGGATCCGATCCGGGGGCGGGGGTTGGGGCCAACGTCCTGACTTTC.

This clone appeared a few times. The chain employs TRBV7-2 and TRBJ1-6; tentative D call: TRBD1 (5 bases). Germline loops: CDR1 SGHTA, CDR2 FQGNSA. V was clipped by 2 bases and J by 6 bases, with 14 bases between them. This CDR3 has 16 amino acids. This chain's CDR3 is CASSLRNGGSNSPLHF. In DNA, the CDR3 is TGTGCCAGCAGCTTAAGGAATGGGGGTTCTAATTCACCCCTCCACTTT. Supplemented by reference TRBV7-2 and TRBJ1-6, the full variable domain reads GAGVSQSPSNKVTEKGKDVELRCDPISGHTALYWYRQSLGQGLEFLIYFQGNSAPDKSGLPSDRFSAERTGGSVSTLTIQRTQQEDSAVYLCASSLRNGGSNSPLHFGNGTRLTVT.

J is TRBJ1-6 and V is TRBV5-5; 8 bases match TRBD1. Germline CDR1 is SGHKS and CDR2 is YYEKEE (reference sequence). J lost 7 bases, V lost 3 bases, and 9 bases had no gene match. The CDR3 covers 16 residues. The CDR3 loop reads CASSYPDRGNNSPLHF. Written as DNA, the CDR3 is TGTGCCAGCAGCTACCCAGACAGGGGTAACAATTCACCCCTCCACTTT.

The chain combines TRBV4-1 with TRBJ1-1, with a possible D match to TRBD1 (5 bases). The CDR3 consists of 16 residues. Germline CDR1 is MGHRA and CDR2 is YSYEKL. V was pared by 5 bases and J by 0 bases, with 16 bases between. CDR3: CASSRGELRMNTEAFF. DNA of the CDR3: TGCGCCAGCAGCAGGGGAGAGTTAAGGATGAACACTGAAGCTTTCTTT.

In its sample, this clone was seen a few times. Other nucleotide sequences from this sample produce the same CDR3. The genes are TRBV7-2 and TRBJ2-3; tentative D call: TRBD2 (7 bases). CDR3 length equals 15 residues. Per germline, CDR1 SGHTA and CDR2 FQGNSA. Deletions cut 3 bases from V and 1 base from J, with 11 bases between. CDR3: CASSLGGGRTDTQYF. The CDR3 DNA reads TGTGCCAGCAGCTTGGGCGGGGGCCGCACAGATACGCAGTATTTT.

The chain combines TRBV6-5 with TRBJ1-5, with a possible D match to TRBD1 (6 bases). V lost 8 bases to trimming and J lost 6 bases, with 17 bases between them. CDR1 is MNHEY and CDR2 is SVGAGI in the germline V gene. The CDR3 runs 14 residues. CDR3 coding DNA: TGTGCCAGCTTGCCCGGGACACGCGGTCAGCCCCAGCATTTT. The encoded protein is CASLPGTRGQPQHF.

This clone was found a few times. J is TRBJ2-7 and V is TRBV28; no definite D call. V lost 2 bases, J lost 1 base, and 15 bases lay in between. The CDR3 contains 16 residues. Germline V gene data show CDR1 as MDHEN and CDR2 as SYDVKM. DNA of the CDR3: TGTGCCAGCAGTTTAGTCCTTCAGCAATTGTCCTACGAGCAGTACTTC. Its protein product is CASSLVLQQLSYEQYF.

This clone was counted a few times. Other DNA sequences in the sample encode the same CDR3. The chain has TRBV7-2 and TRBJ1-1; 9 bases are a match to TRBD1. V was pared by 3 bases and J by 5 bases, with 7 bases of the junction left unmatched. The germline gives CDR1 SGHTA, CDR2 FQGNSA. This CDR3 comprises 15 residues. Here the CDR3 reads CASSFQQGAGTEAFF. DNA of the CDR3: TGTGCCAGCAGCTTTCAACAGGGGGCAGGGACTGAAGCTTTCTTT.

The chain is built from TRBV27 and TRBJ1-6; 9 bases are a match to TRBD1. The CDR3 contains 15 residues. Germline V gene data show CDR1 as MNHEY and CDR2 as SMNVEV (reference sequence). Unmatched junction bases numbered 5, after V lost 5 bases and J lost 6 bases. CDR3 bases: TGTGCCAGCAGTCAGTCGGACAGGGGTAATTCACCCCTCCACTTT. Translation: CASSQSDRGNSPLHF.

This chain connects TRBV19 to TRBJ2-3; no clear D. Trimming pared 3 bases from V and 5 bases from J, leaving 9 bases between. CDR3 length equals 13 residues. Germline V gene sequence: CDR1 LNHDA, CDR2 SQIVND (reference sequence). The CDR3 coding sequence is TGTGCCAGTAGTATCGACGGTCGAGATACGCAGTATTTT. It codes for CASSIDGRDTQYF.

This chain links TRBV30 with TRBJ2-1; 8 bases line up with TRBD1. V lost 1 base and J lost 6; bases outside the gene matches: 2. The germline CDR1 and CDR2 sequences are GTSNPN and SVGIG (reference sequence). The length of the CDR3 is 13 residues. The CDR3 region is CAWSGTGGNEQFF. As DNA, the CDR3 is TGTGCCTGGAGTGGAACAGGGGGCAATGAGCAGTTCTTC.

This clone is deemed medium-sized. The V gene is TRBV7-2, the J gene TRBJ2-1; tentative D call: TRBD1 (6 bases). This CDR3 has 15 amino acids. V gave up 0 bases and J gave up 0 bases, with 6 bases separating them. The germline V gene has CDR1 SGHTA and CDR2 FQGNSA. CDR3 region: CASSLATGSYNEQFF. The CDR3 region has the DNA TGTGCCAGCAGCTTAGCGACAGGCTCCTACAATGAGCAGTTCTTC.

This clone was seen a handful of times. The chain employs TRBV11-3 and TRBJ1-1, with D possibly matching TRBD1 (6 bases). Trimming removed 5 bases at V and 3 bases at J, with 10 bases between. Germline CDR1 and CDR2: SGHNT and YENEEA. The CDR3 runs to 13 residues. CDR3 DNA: TGTGCCAGCAGCATTACAGGGTACACTGAAGCTTTCTTT. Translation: CASSITGYTEAFF.

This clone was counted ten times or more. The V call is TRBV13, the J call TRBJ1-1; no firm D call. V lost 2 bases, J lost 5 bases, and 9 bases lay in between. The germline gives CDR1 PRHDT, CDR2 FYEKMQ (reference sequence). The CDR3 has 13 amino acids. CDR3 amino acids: CASSLSAGTEAFF. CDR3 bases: TGTGCCAGCAGCTTATCGGCGGGTACTGAAGCTTTCTTT.

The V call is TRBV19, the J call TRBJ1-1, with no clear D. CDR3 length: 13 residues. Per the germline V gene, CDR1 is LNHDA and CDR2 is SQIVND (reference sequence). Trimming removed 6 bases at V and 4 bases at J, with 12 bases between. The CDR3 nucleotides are TGTGCCAGTAGGTGGGAAAGGAGCACTGAAGCTTTCTTT. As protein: CASRWERSTEAFF. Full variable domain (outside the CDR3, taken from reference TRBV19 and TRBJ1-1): DGGITQSPKYLFRKEGQNVTLSCEQNLNHDAMYWYRQDPGQGLRLIYYSQIVNDFQKGDIAEGYSVSREKKESFPLTVTSAQKNPTAFYLCASRWERSTEAFFGQGTRLTVV.

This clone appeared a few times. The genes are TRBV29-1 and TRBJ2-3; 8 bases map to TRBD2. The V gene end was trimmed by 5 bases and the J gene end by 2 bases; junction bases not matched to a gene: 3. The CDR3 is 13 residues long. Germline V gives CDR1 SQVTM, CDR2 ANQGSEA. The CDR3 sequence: CSVSGGYTDTQYF. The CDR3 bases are TGCAGCGTTAGCGGGGGATACACAGATACGCAGTATTTT.

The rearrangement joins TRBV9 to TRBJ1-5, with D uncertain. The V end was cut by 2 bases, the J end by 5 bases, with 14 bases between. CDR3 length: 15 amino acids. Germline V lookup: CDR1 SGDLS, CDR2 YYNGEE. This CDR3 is CASSVDPGIDQPQHF. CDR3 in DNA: TGTGCCAGCAGCGTGGATCCTGGGATCGATCAGCCCCAGCATTTT.

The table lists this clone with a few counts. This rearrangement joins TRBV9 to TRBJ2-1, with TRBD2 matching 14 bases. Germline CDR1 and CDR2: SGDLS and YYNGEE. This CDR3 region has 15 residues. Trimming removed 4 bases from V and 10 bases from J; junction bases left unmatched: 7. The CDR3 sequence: CASSSRLAGGTEQFF. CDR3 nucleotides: TGTGCCAGCAGCTCCCGACTAGCGGGGGGGACGGAGCAGTTCTTC. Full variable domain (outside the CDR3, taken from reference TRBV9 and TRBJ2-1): DSGVTQTPKHLITATGQRVTLRCSPRSGDLSVYWYQQSLDQGLQFLIQYYNGEERAKGNILERFSAQQFPDLHSELNLSSLELGDSALYFCASSSRLAGGTEQFFGPGTRLTVL.

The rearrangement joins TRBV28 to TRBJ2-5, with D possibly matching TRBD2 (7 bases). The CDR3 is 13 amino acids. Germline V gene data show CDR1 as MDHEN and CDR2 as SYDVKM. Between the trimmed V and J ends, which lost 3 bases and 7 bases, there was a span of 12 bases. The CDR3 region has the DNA TGTGCCAGCAGTTTCGGGGGGCGAGGGACCCAGTACTTC. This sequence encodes CASSFGGRGTQYF.

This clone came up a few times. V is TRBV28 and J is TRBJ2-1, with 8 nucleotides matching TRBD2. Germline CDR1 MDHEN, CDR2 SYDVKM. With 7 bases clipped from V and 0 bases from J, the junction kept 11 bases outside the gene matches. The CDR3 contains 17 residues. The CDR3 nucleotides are TGTGCCAGCACAGGCCTTTTAGCGGGACGCTCCTACAATGAGCAGTTCTTC. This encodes CASTGLLAGRSYNEQFF.

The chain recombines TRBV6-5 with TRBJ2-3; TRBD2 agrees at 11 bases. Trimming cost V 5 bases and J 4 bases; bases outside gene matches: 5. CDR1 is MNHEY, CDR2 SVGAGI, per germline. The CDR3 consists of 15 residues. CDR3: CASSRSGGGADTQYF. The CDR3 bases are TGTGCCAGCAGTCGTAGCGGGGGGGGTGCAGATACGCAGTATTTT.

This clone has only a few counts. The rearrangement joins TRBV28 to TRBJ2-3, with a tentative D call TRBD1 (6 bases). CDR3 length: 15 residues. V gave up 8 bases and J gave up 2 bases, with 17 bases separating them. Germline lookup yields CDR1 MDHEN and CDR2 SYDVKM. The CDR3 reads CASPLAGEFTDTQYF. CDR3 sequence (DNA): TGTGCCAGCCCCTTGGCAGGGGAGTTCACAGATACGCAGTATTTT.

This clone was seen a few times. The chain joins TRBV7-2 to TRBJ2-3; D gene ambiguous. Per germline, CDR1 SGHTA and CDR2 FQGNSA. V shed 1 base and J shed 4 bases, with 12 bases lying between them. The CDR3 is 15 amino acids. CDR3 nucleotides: TGTGCCAGCAGCTTAGGCTCTGAAGGGTCAGATACGCAGTATTTT. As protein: CASSLGSEGSDTQYF.

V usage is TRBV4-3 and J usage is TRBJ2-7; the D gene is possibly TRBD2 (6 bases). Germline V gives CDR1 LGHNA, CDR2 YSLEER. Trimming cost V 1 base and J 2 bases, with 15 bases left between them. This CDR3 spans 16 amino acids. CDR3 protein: CASSQGWKSGAYEQYF. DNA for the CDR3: TGCGCCAGCAGCCAAGGTTGGAAATCGGGGGCCTACGAGCAGTACTTC.

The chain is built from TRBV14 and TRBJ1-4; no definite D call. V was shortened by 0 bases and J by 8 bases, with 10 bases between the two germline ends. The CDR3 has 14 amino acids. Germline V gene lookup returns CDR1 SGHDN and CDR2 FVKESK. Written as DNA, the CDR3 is TGTGCCAGCAGCCAAGAGATGCCCCAGGAAAAACTGTTTTTT. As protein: CASSQEMPQEKLFF.

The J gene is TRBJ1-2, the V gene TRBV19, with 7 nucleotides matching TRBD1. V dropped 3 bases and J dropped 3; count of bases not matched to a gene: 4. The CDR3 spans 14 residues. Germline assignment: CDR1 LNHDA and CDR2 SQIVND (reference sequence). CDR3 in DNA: TGTGCCAGTAGTATGGGCGACAGGGACTATGGCTACACCTTC. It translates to CASSMGDRDYGYTF.